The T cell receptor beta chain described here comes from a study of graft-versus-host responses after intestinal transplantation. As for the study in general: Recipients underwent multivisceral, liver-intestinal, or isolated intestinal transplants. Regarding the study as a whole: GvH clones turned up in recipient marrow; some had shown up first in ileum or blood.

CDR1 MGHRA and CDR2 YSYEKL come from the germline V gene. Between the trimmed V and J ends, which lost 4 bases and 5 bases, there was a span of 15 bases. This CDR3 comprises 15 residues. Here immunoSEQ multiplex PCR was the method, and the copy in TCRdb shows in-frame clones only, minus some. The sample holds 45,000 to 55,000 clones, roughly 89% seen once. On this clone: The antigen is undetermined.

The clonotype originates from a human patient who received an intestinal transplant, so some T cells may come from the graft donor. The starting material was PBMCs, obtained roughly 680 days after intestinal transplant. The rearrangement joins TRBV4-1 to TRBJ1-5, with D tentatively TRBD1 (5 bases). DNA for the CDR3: TGCGCCAGCAGCCGAACAGGATTTGGGGATCAGCCCCAGCATTTT. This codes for CASSRTGFGDQPQHF.